Each of the 9 T cell receptor beta chains below was sequenced from the same sample in a study of T cells in Graves' hyperthyroidism and ophthalmopathy. There were TCR beta CDR3 regions amplified from RNA transcripts. Using the HTBI primer set, a first-round RT-PCR was run on the TCR CDR3. TCRdb ran MiXCR on the multiplex PCR reads and lists one entry per CDR3 protein. In the table there are approximately 700,000 distinct CDR3 sequences, around 15% of which are singletons. The sample consisted of blood. All receptors derive from a man aged 18 to 29 with Graves' hyperthyroidism.

There are a few counts of this clonotype. The chain employs TRBV3-1 and TRBJ2-7; D is unclear. The CDR3 length is 14 residues. Looked up from germline, CDR1 is LGHDT and CDR2 is YNNKEL (reference sequence). V was clipped by 1 base and J by 2 bases, with 9 bases between them. CDR3 sequence: CASSQAHSPYEQYF. The CDR3 DNA follows: TGTGCCAGCAGCCAAGCGCACTCTCCCTACGAGCAGTACTTC.

This clonotype was observed at least ten times. The CDR3, as DNA: TGTGCCAGCAGCCCGGGACTAGCGGGACCCTCTCCCTACGAGCAGTACTTC. Translating gives CASSPGLAGPSPYEQYF. The gene calls are TRBV27 and TRBJ2-7; TRBD2 matches 13 bases. Germline assignment: CDR1 MNHEY and CDR2 SMNVEV (reference sequence). J was trimmed by 2 bases and V by 6 bases; bases with no gene match: 10. CDR3 length: 17 amino acids.

The sample holds many counts of this clonotype. The chain is built from TRBV11-3 and TRBJ2-3; 9 bases agree with TRBD2. V shed 4 bases, J shed 0 bases, and the junction held 8 bases outside the gene matches. The CDR3 totals 17 residues. Per germline, CDR1 SGHNT and CDR2 YENEEA. In DNA, the CDR3 is TGTGCCAGCAGCTCGGGACTAGCTGACTCTAGCACAGATACGCAGTATTTT. It codes for CASSSGLADSSTDTQYF.

This clonotype was detected a few times. This chain connects TRBV7-9 to TRBJ1-5, with 7 nucleotides matching TRBD1. This CDR3 comprises 14 residues. Germline trimming cut 4 bases from V and 9 bases from J; bases unmatched to any gene: 9. The V gene's germline CDR1 is SEHNR and CDR2 FQNEAQ (reference sequence). The CDR3 protein is CASSSGGRGVPQHF. The DNA of the CDR3 is TGTGCCAGCAGCTCAGGGGGTCGCGGGGTGCCCCAGCATTTT. The variable domain in full, with the rest retrieved from reference TRBV7-9 and TRBJ1-5, is DTGVSQNPRHKITKRGQNVTFRCDPISEHNRLYWYRQTLGQGPEFLTYFQNEAQLEKSRLLSDRFSAERPKGSFSTLEIQRTEQGDSAMYLCASSSGGRGVPQHFGDGTRLSIL.

This clonotype was counted many times. The V call is TRBV2, the J call TRBJ1-1, with D perhaps matching TRBD1 (6 bases). V lost 6 bases and J lost 7, with 12 bases in between. The CDR3 sequence is 12 residues long. The V gene's germline CDR1 is SNHLY and CDR2 FYNNEI. The CDR3 coding sequence is TGTGCCAGCAGGCAGGGGCCTCTTGAAGCTTTCTTT. Translating gives CASRQGPLEAFF. Full variable domain (outside the CDR3, taken from reference TRBV2 and TRBJ1-1): EPEVTQTPSHQVTQMGQEVILRCVPISNHLYFYWYRQILGQKVEFLVSFYNNEISEKSEIFDDQFSVERPDGSNFTLKIRSTKLEDSAMYFCASRQGPLEAFFGQGTRLTVV.

In DNA, the CDR3 is TGCGCCAGCAGCCAATCCAGCGGGAGGGTCACGTTCTTC. It translates to CASSQSSGRVTFF. The gene calls are TRBV4-1 and TRBJ2-1; 10 bases are shared with TRBD2. Trimming removed 2 bases from V and 15 bases from J; junction bases left unmatched: 7. The CDR3 is made up of 13 amino acids. Germline V gene data show CDR1 as MGHRA and CDR2 as YSYEKL.

This chain links TRBV19 with TRBJ1-1; TRBD1 is a possible D gene (6 bases). V gave up 3 bases and J gave up 3 bases, with 11 bases separating them. Per germline, CDR1 LNHDA and CDR2 SQIVND (reference sequence). CDR3 length: 14 residues. The chain's CDR3 is CASSIGGADTEAFF. The DNA for the CDR3 is TGTGCCAGTAGTATCGGGGGCGCGGACACTGAAGCTTTCTTT.

V usage is TRBV7-9 and J usage is TRBJ2-7; a weak D match, TRBD1 (5 bases). With 5 bases removed from V and 9 bases from J, the gap between germline ends came to 20 bases. The CDR3 runs 14 residues. Germline V gene lookup returns CDR1 SEHNR and CDR2 FQNEAQ (reference sequence). The CDR3 region is CASSAARGGRRQYF. The CDR3 DNA sequence: TGTGCCAGCAGCGCCGCTAGGGGCGGCCGGAGGCAGTACTTC. The whole variable domain, filled in from reference TRBV7-9 and TRBJ2-7, reads DTGVSQNPRHKITKRGQNVTFRCDPISEHNRLYWYRQTLGQGPEFLTYFQNEAQLEKSRLLSDRFSAERPKGSFSTLEIQRTEQGDSAMYLCASSAARGGRRQYFGPGTRLTVT.

This chain joins TRBV27 and TRBJ2-1, with D tentatively TRBD2 (5 bases). The CDR3 has 15 amino acids. Per germline, CDR1 MNHEY and CDR2 SMNVEV (reference sequence). V lost 4 bases, J lost 8 bases, and 18 bases lay in between. The CDR3 region is CASSYGTAGGHEQFF. The CDR3 coding sequence is TGTGCCAGCAGTTACGGCACCGCGGGCGGCCATGAGCAGTTCTTC.